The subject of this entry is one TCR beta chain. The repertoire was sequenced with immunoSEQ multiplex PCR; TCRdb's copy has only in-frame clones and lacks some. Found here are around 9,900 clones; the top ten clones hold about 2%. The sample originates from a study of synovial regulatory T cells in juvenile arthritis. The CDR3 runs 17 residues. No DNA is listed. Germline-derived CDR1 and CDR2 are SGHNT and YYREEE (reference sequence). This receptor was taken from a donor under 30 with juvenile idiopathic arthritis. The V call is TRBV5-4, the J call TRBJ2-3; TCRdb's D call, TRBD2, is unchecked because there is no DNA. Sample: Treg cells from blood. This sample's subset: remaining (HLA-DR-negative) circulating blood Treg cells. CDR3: CASSLDVGRASTDTQYF.